Listed here is a single T cell receptor beta chain. The antigen is not known. These data originate in a study of response to subunit inactivated influenza vaccine. Overall study results and limits: With each seasonal influenza vaccination, the authors suggested, few new T cells are recruited.

TCRdb reanalysed the RT-PCR reads using MiXCR and keeps one entry per CDR3 protein. The sample contains 450,000 to 700,000 distinct CDR3 sequences, 13% to 15% of which appear only once. The CDR3 contains 16 residues. Germline CDR1 and CDR2: SGHRS and YFSETQ. The trim removed 4 bases at V and 7 bases at J, leaving 9 bases unmatched. The material sequenced was PBMCs from blood, taken roughly 12 days after vaccination. The chain recombines TRBV5-1 with TRBJ2-1, with 12 bases matching TRBD1. The receptor comes from a man aged 45-65 years who received an inactivated influenza vaccine. The CDR3 loop reads CASSPGGTGGGNEQFF. CDR3 nucleotides: TGCGCCAGCAGCCCAGGTGGGACAGGGGGCGGAAATGAGCAGTTCTTC.